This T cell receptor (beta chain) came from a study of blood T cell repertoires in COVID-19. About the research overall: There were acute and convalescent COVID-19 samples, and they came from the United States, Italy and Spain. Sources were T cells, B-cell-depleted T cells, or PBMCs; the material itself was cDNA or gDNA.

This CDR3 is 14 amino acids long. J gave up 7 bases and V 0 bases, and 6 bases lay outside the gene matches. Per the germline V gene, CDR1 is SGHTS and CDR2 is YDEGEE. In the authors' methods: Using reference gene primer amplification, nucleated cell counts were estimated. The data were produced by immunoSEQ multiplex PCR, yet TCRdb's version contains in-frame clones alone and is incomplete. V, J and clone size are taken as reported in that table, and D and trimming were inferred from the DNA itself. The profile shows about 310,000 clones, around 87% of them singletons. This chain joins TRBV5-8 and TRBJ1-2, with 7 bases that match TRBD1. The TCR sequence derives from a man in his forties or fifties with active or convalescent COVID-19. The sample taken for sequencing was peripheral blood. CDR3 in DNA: TGTGCCAGCAGCTTGGTAGGGACAGCAGGTGGCTACACCTTC. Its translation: CASSLVGTAGGYTF.